This TCR beta chain appears in the sequencing data of a study of T-cell reconstitution after alpha-beta-depleted transplantation in children. This clonotype was observed at least ten times. This sample's TCRbeta library carried unique molecular identifier barcodes. TCRdb re-analysed the PCR reads in MiXCR, keeping a single row per CDR3 protein. The table shows some 80,000 distinct CDR3 sequences, with approximately 18% occurring only once. The CDR3 covers 15 residues. J gave up 3 bases and V 5 bases, and 6 bases lay outside the gene matches. The chain combines TRBV12-3 or TRBV12-4 with TRBJ2-7, with 11 bases lining up with TRBD2. This TCR was sampled from a male patient aged 2 to 10 who had a stem cell transplant for acute lymphoblastic leukemia, so the T cells may come from the graft donor. Sequencing used PBMCs, mostly from graft donor cells, obtained 360 days after TCRalphabeta/CD19-depleted stem cell transplant. This chain's CDR3 is CASSPGLAVYYEQYF. CDR3 DNA: TGTGCCAGCAGTCCGGGACTAGCGGTATACTACGAGCAGTACTTC.